This entry lists 21 T cell receptor beta chains sequenced from one sample in a study of blood T cells in healthy people across ages (dated by TCRdb to between 2015 and 2017). Receptor amplification or capture employed 5' RACE. Sequencing used an Illumina HiSeq 2500. The second PCR ran for about 6 to 11 cycles and used a J-beta primer mix along with a sample-barcoded 5' primer. Through fastp at Q25 and MiXCR, TCRdb rebuilt clones from the public reads, retaining in-frame beta chains. Records with the same CDR3 protein are collapsed into one entry carrying the most frequent genes and DNA. For this sample the table gives about 1 million distinct CDR3 sequences, of which around 25% were detected only once. Around 0.75% of the sample is held by the ten biggest clonotypes. These sequences were also reported in another study, on T cells of mothers and their children.

Sequenced input: blood. The receptor set was obtained from a girl aged 2 to 9 in good health.

This sequence joins TRBV5-5 and TRBJ2-7; 10 nucleotides agree with TRBD1. CDR3 length: 14 residues. V lost 3 bases, J lost 3 bases, and 3 bases stayed unmatched. Germline V gives CDR1 SGHKS, CDR2 YYEKEE (reference sequence). The CDR3 nucleotides read TGTGCCAGCAGCTCGACAGGGGGCCTCTACGAGCAGTACTTC. It encodes CASSSTGGLYEQYF.

The chain employs TRBV5-1 and TRBJ2-3; the match to TRBD1 covers 7 bases. V dropped 0 bases and J dropped 5; count of bases not matched to a gene: 3. Per germline, CDR1 SGHRS and CDR2 YFSETQ. The CDR3 is made up of 14 amino acids. The CDR3 sequence: CASSLGQGLDTQYF. The CDR3 nucleotides are TGCGCCAGCAGCTTGGGACAGGGATTAGATACGCAGTATTTT. Complete variable domain (other parts from reference TRBV5-1 and TRBJ2-3): KAGVTQTPRYLIKTRGQQVTLSCSPISGHRSVSWYQQTPGQGLQFLFEYFSETQRNKGNFPGRFSGRQFSNSRSEMNVSTLELGDSALYLCASSLGQGLDTQYFGPGTRLTVL.

The genes are TRBV4-2 and TRBJ1-4, with 9 bases lining up with TRBD1. The CDR3 is 18 residues long. Germline V CDR1 and CDR2: LGHNA, YNFKEQ. V was clipped by 0 bases and J by 6 bases; unmatched bases: 11. CDR3 in amino acids: CASSQDRTPGQGHEKLFF. The CDR3 DNA reads as TGTGCCAGCAGCCAAGATAGAACCCCGGGACAGGGACATGAAAAACTGTTTTTT.

The genes are TRBV7-2 and TRBJ2-7; no clear D gene. In germline, CDR1 is SGHTA, CDR2 FQGNSA. Trimming cost V 1 base and J 8 bases, with 12 bases left between them. This CDR3 spans 13 amino acids. The CDR3 reads CASSLDPGPQQYF. CDR3 nucleotide sequence: TGTGCCAGCAGCTTAGATCCGGGCCCCCAGCAGTACTTC.

This clonotype was observed a few times. J is TRBJ1-2 and V is TRBV7-3; 9 bases match TRBD1. This CDR3 comprises 15 residues. Germline trimming cut 2 bases from V and 5 bases from J; bases unmatched to any gene: 6. The germline gives CDR1 SGHTA, CDR2 FQGTGA. The CDR3 protein is CASSLLGGTGYGYTF. The CDR3 DNA follows: TGTGCCAGCAGCTTACTAGGCGGGACAGGGTATGGCTACACCTTC.

V gene TRBV4-3 combines with J gene TRBJ2-7; 8 positions agree with TRBD1. The CDR3 is 14 amino acids. The ends lost 4 bases at V and 2 bases at J; junction bases unmatched: 4. Germline-derived CDR1 and CDR2 are LGHNA and YSLEER. CDR3 coding DNA: TGCGCCAGCAGCCGAACGACAGGGGCCTACGAGCAGTACTTC. Encoded protein: CASSRTTGAYEQYF.

This clonotype was detected a few times. V gene TRBV20-1 combines with J gene TRBJ2-3, with 8 bases lining up with TRBD1. After removal of 8 bases from V and 5 bases from J, the junction contained 15 bases not matched to a gene. In germline, CDR1 is DFQATT, CDR2 SNEGSKA (reference sequence). This CDR3 is built from 15 residues. CDR3 protein: CSPVPEDRVVDTQYF. CDR3 nucleotides: TGCAGTCCTGTCCCCGAGGACAGGGTCGTAGATACGCAGTATTTT.

The V call is TRBV12-3 or TRBV12-4, the J call TRBJ1-4; D may be TRBD1 (6 bases). This CDR3 region has 13 residues. The V gene lost 5 bases and the J gene lost 7 bases, with 11 bases spanning the gap. The CDR3 reads CASSGTFSEKLFF. CDR3 in DNA: TGTGCCAGCAGTGGGACATTTAGTGAAAAACTGTTTTTT.

This clonotype has only one observation. One junction end disagrees with the germline gene, perhaps due to a read error. The chain recombines TRBV7-3 with TRBJ2-3; TRBD2 matches 7 bases. The germline gives CDR1 SGHTA, CDR2 FQGTGA. This CDR3 is 15 amino acids long. The CDR3 coding sequence is TGTGCCCGCAGCCTTTCTAGCGGAGAGATAGATACGCAGTATTTT. It yields the protein CARSLSSGEIDTQYF.

This rearrangement joins TRBV10-3 to TRBJ1-5, with TRBD1 identical over 7 bases. Trimming removed 4 bases from V and 0 bases from J; junction bases left unmatched: 3. CDR3 length: 15 residues. The germline V gene has CDR1 ENHRY and CDR2 SYGVKD. The CDR3 DNA sequence: TGTGCCATCAGTGGACAGGGAGATAGCAATCAGCCCCAGCATTTT. Amino acid sequence: CAISGQGDSNQPQHF.

This clonotype has only a few counts. This sequence joins TRBV10-3 and TRBJ1-1; D call uncertain. The CDR3 has 13 amino acids. From germline, CDR1 is ENHRY and CDR2 SYGVKD. V lost 2 bases, J lost 4 bases, and 8 bases lay in between. The CDR3, as DNA: TGTGCCATCAGTGAGGGAGGGAGCACTGAAGCTTTCTTT. Translating it yields CAISEGGSTEAFF.

The V and J genes are TRBV4-1 and TRBJ1-2; TRBD1 agrees at 9 bases. CDR3 length: 15 amino acids. With V trimmed by 4 bases and J by 8 bases, 11 bases remained unmatched. Germline CDR1 MGHRA, CDR2 YSYEKL. DNA for the CDR3: TGCGCCAGCAGCCCAAATAAGGGGACAGGGTACGGCTACACCTTC. Protein: CASSPNKGTGYGYTF.

V usage is TRBV3-1 and J usage is TRBJ2-5; the D gene is possibly TRBD1 (6 bases). V was pared by 9 bases and J by 0 bases, with 11 bases between. The CDR3 sequence is 13 residues long. The V gene's germline CDR1 is LGHDT and CDR2 YNNKEL (reference sequence). The CDR3 DNA is TGTGCCAGTATGGACAGTTACCAAGAGACCCAGTACTTC. Translated: CASMDSYQETQYF.

The rearrangement links TRBV29-1 to TRBJ1-1; D uncertain. The V end was cut by 7 bases, the J end by 6 bases, with 15 bases between. The length of the CDR3 is 12 residues. Germline V gene sequence: CDR1 SQVTM, CDR2 ANQGSEA. CDR3 DNA sequence: TGCAGCGCTCGTGCGGCTCGCCCTGAAGCTTTCTTT. Residues: CSARAARPEAFF.

In its sample, this clonotype was seen a few times. The DNA is omitted, as the CDR3 cannot be located on it reliably, and the CDR3 follows TCRdb's listing. The gene calls are TRBV4-3 and TRBJ2-6. CDR1 is LGHNA and CDR2 is YSLEER in the germline V gene. The CDR3 sequence runs 16 residues, both termini included. The CDR3 loop reads CASSQDVGSGANVPTF.

This sequence joins TRBV14 and TRBJ2-5; weak D call: TRBD1 (6 bases). The last part of the DNA fits TRBJ2-1 better; the J call may be wrong. The germline gives CDR1 SGHDN, CDR2 FVKESK. This CDR3 region has 15 residues. CDR3 in amino acids: CASSHWTVDYNEQFF. The DNA for the CDR3 is TGTGCCAGCAGCCACTGGACAGTGGACTACAATGAGCAGTTCTTC.

This clonotype came up once. The chain has TRBV7-2 and TRBJ1-4; no clear D gene. Trimming left V 5 bases short and J 4 bases short, with 8 bases between. The CDR3 sequence is 13 residues long. CDR1 is SGHTA, CDR2 FQGNSA, per germline. The CDR3 nucleotides are TGTGCCAGCAGCCCCCTTATTAATGAAAAACTGTTTTTT. Its translation: CASSPLINEKLFF.

This clonotype has just a few counts. The junction and the germline gene differ at one end; a read error may be behind it. This chain joins TRBV20-1 and TRBJ2-3; D gene unclear. In germline, CDR1 is DFQATT, CDR2 SNEGSKA (reference sequence). CDR3 length equals 16 residues. The CDR3 spells CGARAPPSERTDTQYF. The CDR3 nucleotides are TGCGGTGCTAGGGCCCCACCCAGCGAGCGCACAGATACGCAGTATTTT.

The rearrangement uses TRBV7-8 and TRBJ2-5, with TRBD2 matching over 11 bases. Germline CDR1 and CDR2: SGHVS and FQNEAQ. CDR3 length equals 16 residues. Trimming at V came to 5 bases and at J to 2 bases, leaving 7 bases not matched to a gene. This CDR3 is CASSATGLAEQETQYF. DNA of the CDR3: TGTGCCAGCAGCGCCACGGGACTAGCGGAACAAGAGACCCAGTACTTC.

V is TRBV10-3 and J is TRBJ2-2; D is perhaps TRBD1 or TRBD2 (5 bases each). V was pared by 3 bases and J by 4 bases, with 9 bases between. The CDR3 contains 14 residues. Looked up from germline, CDR1 is ENHRY and CDR2 is SYGVKD. The CDR3 loop reads CAISEAGSTGELFF. CDR3 nucleotides: TGTGCCATCAGTGAAGCAGGGAGCACCGGGGAGCTGTTTTTT.

The gene calls are TRBV4-3 and TRBJ1-1; tentatively, D is TRBD1 (6 bases). Germline loops: CDR1 LGHNA, CDR2 YSLEER. The germline V and J ends were trimmed by 0 bases and 4 bases, with 21 bases remaining between them. The CDR3 is made up of 18 amino acids. The CDR3 here is CASSQEPNFQGWTTEAFF. The CDR3 region has the DNA TGCGCCAGCAGCCAAGAACCAAACTTTCAGGGGTGGACCACTGAAGCTTTCTTT.